This TCR beta chain emerged from a study of blood T cells in healthy people across ages. Study-wide results and caveats: The recorded TCR beta diversity per million T cells decreased in a roughly linear manner with age.

Using a J-beta primer mix together with a sample-barcoded 5' primer, a second PCR was run for about 6 to 12 cycles. Through a template-switch adaptor with 12 random nucleotides, each cDNA molecule received a tag. TCRdb reanalysed the 5' RACE reads using MiXCR and keeps one entry per CDR3 protein. The sample contains 1.5 million to 2 million distinct CDR3 sequences, 35% to 50% of which appear only once. This clonotype was seen once. Its specificity is not known. This CDR3 comprises 14 residues. The germline CDR1 and CDR2 sequences are DFQATT and SNEGSKA (reference sequence). The V gene lost 5 bases and the J gene lost 2 bases, with 15 bases spanning the gap.

This chain uses TRBV20-1 with TRBJ2-5; a weak D match, TRBD2 (6 bases). Sequenced sample: blood. This clonotype was sampled from a human donor in good health. As DNA, the CDR3 is TGCAGTGCTGGGACTTTGGCGGAGCAAGAGACCCAGTACTTC. Amino acids: CSAGTLAEQETQYF.